A single TCR beta chain is shown here with its context. This sample was taken from a study of blood T cell repertoires in COVID-19. Germline loops: CDR1 MNHEY, CDR2 SMNVEV (reference sequence). After removal of 5 bases from V and 1 base from J, the junction contained 3 bases not matched to a gene. The CDR3 has 14 amino acids. The method was immunoSEQ multiplex PCR; TCRdb's version includes in-frame clones alone and lacks a portion of them. In the table there are about 280,000 clones, around four fifths of which are singletons. V gene TRBV27 combines with J gene TRBJ1-1, with 8 positions matching TRBD1. Sequencing used peripheral blood. This receptor was obtained from a woman aged 45-60 years who had recovered from COVID-19. In nucleotides, the CDR3 is TGTGCCAGCAGTCCCGACAGGGGGAACACTGAAGCTTTCTTT. It codes for CASSPDRGNTEAFF.